The 32 T cell receptor beta chains in this list originate from one sample, sequenced in a study of control samples from healthy donors and cancer patients. The method was immunoSEQ multiplex PCR; TCRdb's version includes in-frame clones alone and lacks a portion of them. The table has 80,000 to 100,000 clones, approximately 92% seen once. Sequencing was done on a sample of blood. The receptors stem from a human donor in good health. The donor label of this sample is uncertain.

The chain recombines TRBV3-1 (or the pseudogene TRBV3-2) with TRBJ2-7; D not resolved. Trimming shortened V by 2 bases and J by 2 bases, and 4 bases separated the two germline ends. Germline CDR1 is LGHDT and CDR2 is YNNKEL (reference sequence). The CDR3 contains 12 residues. The CDR3 DNA reads as TGTGCCAGCAGCCAAATGCCCTACGAGCAGTACGTC. Its translation: CASSQMPYEQYV.

The genes are TRBV12-3 or TRBV12-4 and TRBJ2-5; unclear D gene. The V end was cut by 3 bases, the J end by 5 bases, with 10 bases between. CDR3 length equals 13 residues. The CDR3: CASSFEGPETQYF. Written as DNA, the CDR3 is TGTGCCAGCAGTTTTGAAGGACCGGAGACCCAGTACTTC.

This chain connects TRBV6-5 to TRBJ1-3; D remains unclear. V was pared by 7 bases and J by 2 bases, with 12 bases between. This CDR3 is built from 14 residues. From germline, CDR1 is MNHEY and CDR2 SVGAGI. The CDR3 sequence is CASNSALAGNTIYF. The CDR3 coding sequence is TGTGCCAGCAACTCGGCGTTGGCTGGAAACACCATATATTTT.

The chain is built from TRBV6-5 and TRBJ1-5, with TRBD1 matching 7 bases. The CDR3 spans 14 residues. The germline gives CDR1 MNHEY, CDR2 SVGAGI. With 5 bases clipped from V and 5 bases from J, the junction kept 6 bases outside the gene matches. The CDR3 reads CASSPNRGDQPQHF. The CDR3, as DNA: TGTGCCAGCAGTCCGAACAGGGGAGATCAGCCCCAGCATTTT.

The V call is TRBV5-1, the J call TRBJ2-2, with D tentatively TRBD1 (6 bases). The CDR3 has 16 residues. Germline V lookup: CDR1 SGHRS, CDR2 YFSETQ. V was cut by 4 bases and J by 1 base, with 14 bases left in between. CDR3 in amino acids: CASSADSNMNTGELFF. The CDR3, as DNA: TGCGCCAGCAGCGCGGACAGTAACATGAACACCGGGGAGCTGTTTTTT. The variable domain in full, completed from reference TRBV5-1 and TRBJ2-2, reads KAGVTQTPRYLIKTRGQQVTLSCSPISGHRSVSWYQQTPGQGLQFLFEYFSETQRNKGNFPGRFSGRQFSNSRSEMNVSTLELGDSALYLCASSADSNMNTGELFFGEGSRLTVL.

The chain uses TRBV6-5 and TRBJ1-2; D not resolved. Germline-derived CDR1 and CDR2 are MNHEY and SVGAGI. Trimming removed 6 bases from V and 7 bases from J, with 12 bases in between. The CDR3 is made up of 12 amino acids. CDR3 region: CASRRSRGGYTF. DNA of the CDR3: TGTGCCAGCAGGAGGAGTCGGGGTGGCTACACCTTC.

V usage is TRBV14 and J usage is TRBJ2-5; TRBD2 is a possible D gene (5 bases). V was clipped by 6 bases and J by 1 base, with 18 bases between them. The CDR3 sequence is 16 residues long. The germline gives CDR1 SGHDN, CDR2 FVKESK. The CDR3 DNA reads as TGTGCCAGCAGACTCAGCGGACGGACCAGCCAAGAGACCCAGTACTTC. Its translation is CASRLSGRTSQETQYF.

This chain links TRBV3-1 (or the pseudogene TRBV3-2) with TRBJ1-6; D uncertain. Germline-derived CDR1 and CDR2 are LGHDT and YNNKEL (reference sequence). The CDR3 length is 17 residues. Trimming removed 1 base at V and 7 bases at J, with 17 bases between. The chain's CDR3 is CASSQGSFVARNSPLHF. The DNA for the CDR3 is TGTGCCAGCAGCCAAGGTAGTTTCGTAGCGCGGAATTCACCCCTCCACTTT.

The CDR3 sequence is CASSLGPGRASYEQYV. Here the CDR3 DNA reads TGTGCCAGCAGCTTAGGACCTGGCAGGGCCTCCTACGAGCAGTACGTC. The chain recombines TRBV7-8 with TRBJ2-7; TRBD1 is a possible D gene (5 bases). The CDR3 runs to 16 residues. CDR1 is SGHVS, CDR2 FQNEAQ, per germline. V dropped 1 base and J dropped 0 bases, with 13 bases sitting between them.

The chain joins TRBV12-3 or TRBV12-4 to TRBJ1-6, with D perhaps matching TRBD1 (6 bases). V lost 6 bases and J lost 10, with 13 bases in between. This CDR3 has 13 amino acids. The CDR3 DNA reads as TGTGCCAGCAGCCCCGGAGGGGGATCACCCCTCCACTTT. Protein sequence: CASSPGGGSPLHF.

J is TRBJ1-3 and V is TRBV9, with 7 positions matching TRBD1. Germline V lookup: CDR1 SGDLS, CDR2 YYNGEE. V lost 0 bases, J lost 2 bases, and 5 bases stayed unmatched. The CDR3 consists of 16 residues. Written as DNA, the CDR3 is TGTGCCAGCAGCGTAGAGGCAGGGGGGACTGGAAACACCATATATTTT. Translation gives CASSVEAGGTGNTIYF.

In DNA, the CDR3 is TGTGCCAGCAGCTTACCCGGGACAGGGGGCTTCTATGGCTACACCTTC. Translating it yields CASSLPGTGGFYGYTF. The V and J genes are TRBV5-6 and TRBJ1-2, with 12 positions matching TRBD1. This CDR3 has 16 residues. The V gene's germline CDR1 is SGHDT and CDR2 YYEEEE. The J segment lost 4 bases and the V segment lost 2 bases, leaving 6 bases of the junction unmatched.

The rearrangement links TRBV6-6 to TRBJ1-2; TRBD1 might be the D (5 bases). Germline lookup yields CDR1 MNHNY and CDR2 SVGAGI (reference sequence). The V gene lost 8 bases and the J gene lost 4 bases, with 8 bases spanning the gap. This CDR3 has 11 amino acids. CDR3 in amino acids: CASGDGYGYTF. The CDR3, as DNA: TGTGCCAGCGGGGACGGCTATGGCTACACCTTC.

The chain recombines TRBV5-1 with TRBJ2-3, with D unclear. V shed 8 bases and J shed 3 bases, with 16 bases lying between them. The CDR3 is made up of 14 amino acids. The germline V gene encodes CDR1 SGHRS and CDR2 YFSETQ. CDR3 DNA: TGCGCCAGTCGCGACTGGGTTCTAACAGATACGCAGTATTTT. Residues: CASRDWVLTDTQYF.

The V call is TRBV7-2, the J call TRBJ2-3; D is unclear. The V gene's germline CDR1 is SGHTA and CDR2 FQGNSA. The CDR3 is 13 residues long. V was clipped by 3 bases and J by 0 bases, with 4 bases between them. CDR3 residues: CASSFDSTDTQYF. The CDR3 nucleotides read TGTGCCAGCAGCTTTGACAGCACAGATACGCAGTATTTT.

The J gene is TRBJ1-5, the V gene TRBV5-6, with D tentatively TRBD1 (5 bases). CDR1 SGHDT and CDR2 YYEEEE come from the germline V gene. Trimming cost V 0 bases and J 5 bases, with 9 bases left between them. The CDR3 is 14 residues long. The CDR3: CASSLGQGDQPQHF. The CDR3, as DNA: TGTGCCAGCAGCTTGGGGCAGGGTGATCAGCCCCAGCATTTT.

V is TRBV5-5 and J is TRBJ2-1; D is perhaps TRBD2 (5 bases). V was pared by 6 bases and J by 0 bases, with 10 bases between. This CDR3 is built from 14 residues. CDR1 and CDR2 (germline): SGHKS, YYEKEE (reference sequence). CDR3 DNA sequence: TGTGCCAGCACCGGGGTGAGCTCCTACAATGAGCAGTTCTTC. It codes for CASTGVSSYNEQFF.

The gene calls are TRBV5-8 and TRBJ1-1; unclear D gene. The V and J ends lost 4 bases and 6 bases respectively, with 13 bases between them. Germline CDR1 SGHTS, CDR2 YDEGEE. This CDR3 region has 13 residues. The CDR3 loop reads CASSPRSNAEAFF. The CDR3 DNA sequence: TGTGCCAGCAGCCCGAGATCCAACGCTGAAGCTTTCTTT.

A single count supports this clone. The rearrangement links TRBV2 to TRBJ2-3; TRBD1 aligns across 7 bases. There are 14 residues in the CDR3. The germline V gene has CDR1 SNHLY and CDR2 FYNNEI. V shed 7 bases and J 3 bases; nucleotides not matched to a gene: 7. The CDR3 spells CASIEGASTDTQYF. The CDR3 DNA sequence: TGTGCCAGCATAGAGGGGGCTAGTACAGATACGCAGTATTTT.

This chain uses TRBV10-3 with TRBJ1-3, with 10 bases aligning to TRBD1. Germline-derived CDR1 and CDR2 are ENHRY and SYGVKD. This CDR3 has 16 amino acids. The V and J ends lost 2 bases and 3 bases, in that order; junction bases with no gene match: 4. CDR3 sequence: CAISEPGTGVGNTIYF. As DNA, the CDR3 is TGTGCCATCAGTGAGCCTGGGACAGGGGTTGGAAACACCATATATTTT.

The V call is TRBV10-3, the J call TRBJ2-1, with D perhaps matching TRBD1 or TRBD2 (6 bases each). V lost 2 bases to trimming and J lost 4 bases, with 12 bases between them. Germline CDR1 ENHRY, CDR2 SYGVKD. The CDR3 length is 15 residues. CDR3 nucleotides: TGTGCCATCAGTGAGCCGGGGGCGGGGTACAATGAGCAGTTCTTC. Translating gives CAISEPGAGYNEQFF.

The V and J genes are TRBV30 and TRBJ1-1, with D tentatively TRBD1 (5 bases). Germline values: CDR1 GTSNPN, CDR2 SVGIG (reference sequence). The V and J ends lost 0 bases and 2 bases respectively, with 16 bases between them. The CDR3 runs 16 residues. CDR3 DNA: TGTGCCTGGAGTGTATGGGGAAAGGGACTAAACACTGAAGCTTTCTTT. It codes for CAWSVWGKGLNTEAFF.

The chain employs TRBV7-6 and TRBJ2-2; D is unresolved. The CDR3 consists of 14 residues. Trimming took 3 bases from V and 2 from J, leaving 7 bases between them. Germline-derived CDR1 and CDR2 are SGHVS and FNYEAQ. CDR3: CASSLSQNTGELFF. CDR3 in DNA: TGTGCCAGCAGCTTGTCGCAAAACACCGGGGAGCTGTTTTTT.

This chain uses TRBV24-1 with TRBJ1-1; D gene uncertain. Trimming removed 4 bases from V and 6 bases from J, with 11 bases in between. CDR1 and CDR2 (germline): KGHDR, SFDVKD. This CDR3 has 13 amino acids. The DNA of the CDR3 is TGTGCCACCAGTGAACGGGGTCGCTCTGAAGCTTTCTTT. Translation: CATSERGRSEAFF.

The chain carries TRBV5-1 and TRBJ2-5; 7 nucleotides agree with TRBD1. The CDR3 extends over 13 amino acids. Germline CDR1 and CDR2: SGHRS and YFSETQ. Trimming at V came to 0 bases and at J to 5 bases, leaving 1 base not matched to a gene. CDR3 amino acids: CASSLDRGETQYF. CDR3 DNA sequence: TGCGCCAGCAGCTTGGACAGGGGCGAGACCCAGTACTTC.

The chain couples TRBV5-4 to TRBJ1-1; 7 nucleotides line up with TRBD1. The trim removed 6 bases at V and 0 bases at J, leaving 8 bases unmatched. Germline CDR1 SGHNT, CDR2 YYREEE (reference sequence). This CDR3 has 15 residues. This chain's CDR3 is CASNHLDRMNTEAFF. CDR3 sequence (DNA): TGTGCCAGCAACCACCTGGACAGGATGAACACTGAAGCTTTCTTT.

J is TRBJ1-3 and V is TRBV6-1; D remains ambiguous. Trimming took off 2 bases at V and 4 bases at J, with 12 bases between the two ends. Germline assignment: CDR1 MNHNS and CDR2 SASEGT. This CDR3 is built from 15 residues. CDR3 amino acids: CASSEREDFGNTIYF. The CDR3 nucleotides are TGTGCCAGCAGTGAACGCGAGGACTTCGGAAACACCATATATTTT.

This rearrangement joins TRBV27 to TRBJ2-3, with 8 nucleotides matching TRBD2. The CDR3 extends over 13 amino acids. CDR1 is MNHEY and CDR2 is SMNVEV in the germline V gene (reference sequence). V dropped 2 bases and J dropped 6; count of bases not matched to a gene: 1. The CDR3 reads CASSLAGGDTQYF. CDR3 coding DNA: TGTGCCAGCAGTTTAGCGGGGGGTGATACGCAGTATTTT.

The chain links TRBV3-1 (or the pseudogene TRBV3-2) to TRBJ2-5; D may be TRBD1 (6 bases). Per germline, CDR1 LGHDT and CDR2 YNNKEL (reference sequence). CDR3 length equals 17 residues. V was shortened by 3 bases and J by 0 bases, with 17 bases between the two germline ends. CDR3 DNA: TGTGCCAGCAGCCAGAGAGGACAGAGGGGCAACCAAGAGACCCAGTACTTC. It is translated as CASSQRGQRGNQETQYF.

This rearrangement joins TRBV19 to TRBJ1-5; D is uncertain. Germline-derived CDR1 and CDR2 are LNHDA and SQIVND (reference sequence). This CDR3 has 13 residues. The V end lost 0 bases, the J end lost 2 bases, and 2 bases lay between the germline ends. The CDR3 DNA is TGTGCCAGTAGTATAGAGGGCAATCAGCCCCAGCATTTT. It is translated as CASSIEGNQPQHF.

The DNA of the CDR3 is TGTGCCAGCAATTTCGGGGAGGGGCACTCACCCCTCCACTTT. This translates into CASNFGEGHSPLHF. This chain links TRBV9 with TRBJ1-6, with a tentative D call TRBD1 (5 bases). The germline V and J ends were trimmed by 6 bases and 10 bases, with 17 bases remaining between them. The CDR3 has 14 amino acids. CDR1 is SGDLS, CDR2 YYNGEE, per germline.

This rearrangement joins TRBV27 to TRBJ1-6; D is ambiguous. The germline gives CDR1 MNHEY, CDR2 SMNVEV (reference sequence). The length of the CDR3 is 15 residues. V gave up 1 base and J gave up 9 bases, with 13 bases separating them. The chain's CDR3 is CASSLYPGGGSPLHF. DNA for the CDR3: TGTGCCAGCAGTTTATACCCAGGAGGAGGTTCACCCCTCCACTTT.